This T cell receptor beta chain appears in the sequencing data of a study of shared clonotypes between healthy human individuals. For the study at large: Per donor, three plates held CD4 naive cells, three held CD4 memory, two held CD8 naive and one held CD8 memory. Findings and limits, study-wide: Limited genetic and exposure-history diversity came from having few donors. It was the non-shared clonotypes that had lower generation probabilities than clonotypes shared by all four donors. Inspection by rarefaction showed sorted-subset sequencing to be incomplete despite large depth.

Assay used: immunoSEQ multiplex PCR; TCRdb lists only in-frame clones, some missing. The sample has about 1,900,000 clones, approximately 94% seen once. Only CD45RO-negative cells positively selected for CCR7 counted as naive CD8 cells, so terminally differentiated effector memory CD45RA+ cells were excluded. Comments on this clone: What it binds is not known.

Per the germline V gene, CDR1 is MNHEY and CDR2 is SVGAGI. Trimming removed 8 bases from V and 3 bases from J; junction bases left unmatched: 6. The CDR3 loop spans 14 amino acids. This receptor was obtained from a man between 18 and 29 years old in good health. The sequencing input was naive CD8+ T cells sorted from blood. V usage is TRBV6-5 and J usage is TRBJ2-2; 7 bases agree with TRBD1. CDR3 coding DNA: TGTGCCAGCCTTGGTGGGACAGACACCGGGGAGCTGTTTTTT. Its protein is CASLGGTDTGELFF.